This T cell receptor beta chain emerged from a study of blood T cell repertoires in COVID-19. In the study overall: Sources were T cells, B-cell-depleted T cells, or PBMCs; the material itself was cDNA or gDNA.

Per the authors' pipeline: Counts of nucleated cells, estimated from reference gene primer amplification, were obtained. Repertoires were generated with immunoSEQ multiplex PCR, while TCRdb's copy carries only in-frame clones and drops some. The DNA gave D and trimming, while V, J and clone size come from that table. Altogether tens of thousands of clones are present, 90% being singletons, with the ten largest covering approximately 3%. Germline V gene data show CDR1 as MNHEY and CDR2 as SVGAGI. V lost 6 bases and J lost 2, with 4 bases in between. CDR3 length equals 12 residues. The V call is TRBV6-5, the J call TRBJ2-2; D unresolved. The sample taken for sequencing was peripheral blood. The receptor comes from a human donor in a cohort sampled during active COVID-19. The CDR3 region is CASRANTGELFF. CDR3 sequence (DNA): TGTGCCAGCAGGGCTAACACCGGGGAGCTGTTTTTT.